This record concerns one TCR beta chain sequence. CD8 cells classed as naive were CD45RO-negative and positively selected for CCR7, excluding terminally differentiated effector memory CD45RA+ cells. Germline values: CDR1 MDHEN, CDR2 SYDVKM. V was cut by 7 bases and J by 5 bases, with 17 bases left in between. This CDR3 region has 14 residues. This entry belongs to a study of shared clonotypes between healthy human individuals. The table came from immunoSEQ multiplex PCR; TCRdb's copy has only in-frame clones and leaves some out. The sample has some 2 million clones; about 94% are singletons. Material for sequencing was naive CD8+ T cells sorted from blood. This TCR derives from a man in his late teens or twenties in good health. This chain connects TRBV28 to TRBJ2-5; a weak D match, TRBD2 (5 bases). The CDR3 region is CASTPGSVGETQYF. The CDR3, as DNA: TGTGCCAGCACCCCTGGGAGCGTGGGTGAGACCCAGTACTTC.